Sequencing of this T cell receptor (beta chain) was carried out in a study of T cell changes during pregnancy in multiple sclerosis. CDR1 and CDR2 from the germline V gene are WNHNN and SYGVQD (reference sequence). The CDR3 runs 11 residues. V was trimmed by 6 bases and J by 3 bases, leaving 6 bases between them. Clones were sequenced by immunoSEQ multiplex PCR, and TCRdb holds only the in-frame ones, with some missing. The data show tens of thousands of clones, around nine tenths seen once. The sequencing here drew on CD4+ T cells from peripheral blood mononuclear cells, taken before pregnancy. This TCR was recovered from a female donor with multiple sclerosis, enrolled in a pregnancy study. The chain employs TRBV10-1 and TRBJ2-7; no clear D gene. CDR3 nucleotides: TGCGCCAGCAGCCACAGCTACGAGCAGTACTTC. Translating it yields CASSHSYEQYF.